What follows are 13 T cell receptor beta chains derived from one specimen sequenced in a study of blood T cells in healthy people across ages. For the second PCR, which ran for roughly 6 to 12 cycles, a sample-barcoded 5' primer and a J-beta primer mix were used. TCRdb processed the 5' RACE reads anew with MiXCR; each CDR3 protein has one entry. The table lists 1 million or so distinct CDR3 sequences, roughly a quarter of them singletons. A further study also used this sample, focusing on T cells of mothers and their children.

The sequenced material came from blood. All receptors come from a girl aged 2-10 years in good health.

The chain couples TRBV7-8 to TRBJ2-1, with TRBD2 matching 16 bases. CDR1 and CDR2 from the germline V gene are SGHVS and FQNEAQ. The ends lost 5 bases at V and 15 bases at J; junction bases unmatched: 7. This CDR3 contains 14 residues. This chain's CDR3 is CASSQGLAGGAAFF. The CDR3 DNA sequence: TGTGCCAGCAGCCAGGGACTAGCGGGAGGGGCGGCGTTCTTC.

This clonotype was detected only a few times. V and J are TRBV29-1 and TRBJ1-1; D perhaps matches TRBD1 (6 bases). This CDR3 is 12 amino acids long. Germline CDR1 and CDR2: SQVTM and ANQGSEA. Deletions cut 7 bases from V and 7 bases from J, with 16 bases between. Here the CDR3 reads CSGLQGSGEAFF. CDR3 sequence (DNA): TGCAGCGGTTTACAGGGATCAGGTGAAGCTTTCTTT.

This clonotype was counted only a few times. This chain uses TRBV29-1 with TRBJ2-5; the D gene is possibly TRBD1 (6 bases). In germline, CDR1 is SQVTM, CDR2 ANQGSEA. V was clipped by 7 bases and J by 5 bases, with 17 bases between them. This CDR3 contains 13 residues. The CDR3 reads CSAGRDRGETQYF. CDR3 sequence (DNA): TGCAGCGCCGGACGGGATAGGGGGGAGACCCAGTACTTC.

This clonotype was counted between two and nine times. The chain employs TRBV5-8 and TRBJ1-4; possible D gene TRBD1, 6 bases. Germline CDR1 SGHTS, CDR2 YDEGEE. The ends were cut back, 0 bases at V and 4 bases at J, with 16 bases in the middle. The CDR3 loop spans 17 amino acids. CDR3 sequence (DNA): TGTGCCAGCAGCTTGGAAGGGGGACCGATGATTAATGAAAAACTGTTTTTT. The encoded protein is CASSLEGGPMINEKLFF.

This clonotype appeared a few times. CDR3 nucleotide sequence: TGCGCCAGCAGCCCCAGACGGGGAACCTACGAGCAGTACTTC. This encodes CASSPRRGTYEQYF. The chain recombines TRBV4-3 with TRBJ2-7; D perhaps matches TRBD2 (5 bases). The CDR3 spans 14 residues. Trimming took 4 bases from V and 2 from J, leaving 12 bases between them. Germline lookup yields CDR1 LGHNA and CDR2 YSLEER.

This rearrangement joins TRBV12-3 or TRBV12-4 to TRBJ2-3, with unresolved D. V was cut by 8 bases and J by 0 bases, with 15 bases left in between. The CDR3 is made up of 15 amino acids. This CDR3 reads CASGFRISSTDTQYF. In nucleotides, the CDR3 is TGTGCCAGCGGGTTCAGGATTTCTAGCACAGATACGCAGTATTTT.

This clonotype has only a few counts. V and J are TRBV20-1 and TRBJ2-5; D may be TRBD1 (5 bases). The CDR3 has 14 amino acids. In germline, CDR1 is DFQATT, CDR2 SNEGSKA (reference sequence). V lost 1 base, J lost 5 bases, and 14 bases lay in between. CDR3 residues: CSARATAKWETQYF. The CDR3, as DNA: TGCAGTGCTAGAGCGACAGCGAAGTGGGAGACCCAGTACTTC.

Worth noting for this clonotype: The conserved phenylalanine or tryptophan is not found at the CDR3 terminus, so this likely reflects a read error. The V gene is TRBV14, the J gene TRBJ2-2, with D unresolved. Germline assignment: CDR1 SGHDN and CDR2 FVKESK. Trimming removed 4 bases from V and 4 bases from J, with 13 bases in between. The CDR3 length is 15 residues. The CDR3 sequence: CASSPTRTFTGELFL. CDR3 bases: TGTGCCAGCAGCCCCACCCGAACCTTCACCGGGGAGCTGTTTTTA.

This clonotype appeared a few times. For the CDR3, the DNA is TGTGCCAGCAGCCACGGTCACACAACCTACAATGAGCAGTTCTTC. It encodes CASSHGHTTYNEQFF. This chain connects TRBV4-2 to TRBJ2-1; D is unresolved. Trimming took off 3 bases at V and 2 bases at J, with 11 bases between the two ends. Germline assignment: CDR1 LGHNA and CDR2 YNFKEQ. The CDR3 has 15 residues.

The chain combines TRBV4-2 with TRBJ1-6; tentative D call: TRBD1 (6 bases). The CDR3 runs 14 residues. Germline V lookup: CDR1 LGHNA, CDR2 YNFKEQ. Deletions cut 0 bases from V and 10 bases from J, with 10 bases between. CDR3 region: CASSQESGGSPLHF. CDR3 sequence (DNA): TGTGCCAGCAGCCAAGAGTCCGGGGGCTCACCCCTCCACTTT.

This clonotype was seen a handful of times. The chain combines TRBV12-3 or TRBV12-4 with TRBJ1-1; D unclear. The germline V and J ends were trimmed by 11 bases and 6 bases, with 13 bases remaining between them. The CDR3 consists of 11 residues. CDR3 bases: TGTGCCTTCGTCGATGGGGCTGAAGCTTTCTTT. It specifies CAFVDGAEAFF.

The J gene is TRBJ2-3, the V gene TRBV3-1; the D gene is possibly TRBD2 (6 bases). V was trimmed by 6 bases and J by 6 bases, leaving 19 bases between them. Germline V gene lookup returns CDR1 LGHDT and CDR2 YNNKEL (reference sequence). The CDR3 sequence is 15 residues long. The CDR3 region has the DNA TGTGCCAGCAGTCCGGGATCTACCGGAGGGGATACGCAGTATTTT. Protein: CASSPGSTGGDTQYF.

The table lists this clonotype with a few counts. The V call is TRBV19, the J call TRBJ1-2, with a tentative D call TRBD1 (5 bases). The germline CDR1 and CDR2 sequences are LNHDA and SQIVND (reference sequence). Between the trimmed V and J ends, which lost 5 bases and 4 bases, there was a span of 11 bases. CDR3 length: 13 amino acids. In DNA, the CDR3 is TGTGCCAGTAGTGCACGGGACGTCTATGGCTACACCTTC. Residues: CASSARDVYGYTF.